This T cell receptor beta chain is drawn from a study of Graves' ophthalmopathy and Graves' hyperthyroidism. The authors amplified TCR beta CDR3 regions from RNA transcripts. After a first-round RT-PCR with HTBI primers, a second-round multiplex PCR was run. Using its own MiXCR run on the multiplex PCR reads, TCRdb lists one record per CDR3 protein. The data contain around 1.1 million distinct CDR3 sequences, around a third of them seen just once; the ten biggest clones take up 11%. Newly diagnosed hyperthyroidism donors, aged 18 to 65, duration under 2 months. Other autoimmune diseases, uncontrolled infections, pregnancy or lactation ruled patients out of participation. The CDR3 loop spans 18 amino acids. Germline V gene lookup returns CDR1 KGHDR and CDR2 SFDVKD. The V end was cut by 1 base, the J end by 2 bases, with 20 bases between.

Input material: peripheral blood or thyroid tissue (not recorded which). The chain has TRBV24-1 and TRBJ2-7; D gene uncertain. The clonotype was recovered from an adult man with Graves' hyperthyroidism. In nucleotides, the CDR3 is TGTGCCACCAGTGATTTAACCCCCGAGGACCGAAGAGCCTACGAGCAGTACTTC. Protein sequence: CATSDLTPEDRRAYEQYF.